The sample holds many counts of the clone carrying this TCR beta chain. Its antigen is still unknown. The sample originates from a study of CD8 T cells in ankylosing spondylitis. Study results and limitations: Reports of some motif variants in reactive arthritis synovial fluid and blood predate this one. A motif of seven or eight highly homologous TCR beta variants was seen as apparently characteristic of ankylosing spondylitis blood. CD8+ by phenotype, disease-linked clones were relatively rare in peripheral blood.

In making TCR beta libraries, quantitative 5'-RACE with molecular barcodes was used. TCRdb called the 5' RACE reads again in MiXCR, with one record for every CDR3 protein. The table shows 250,000 to 350,000 distinct CDR3 sequences, with around 18% occurring only once. This sequence was found in a male donor with ankylosing spondylitis or in good health (not recorded which). Material: blood, either unsorted or a sorted T cell fraction (not recorded which).

The CDR3 bases are TGTGCCAGCAGCCCGGGGACCGACTACGAGCAGTACGTC. Translation gives CASSPGTDYEQYV. V is TRBV7-6 and J is TRBJ2-7; D assignment may be TRBD1 or TRBD2 (5 bases each). V lost 5 bases to trimming and J lost 3 bases, with 11 bases between them. The germline CDR1 and CDR2 sequences are SGHVS and FNYEAQ. The CDR3 has 13 residues.